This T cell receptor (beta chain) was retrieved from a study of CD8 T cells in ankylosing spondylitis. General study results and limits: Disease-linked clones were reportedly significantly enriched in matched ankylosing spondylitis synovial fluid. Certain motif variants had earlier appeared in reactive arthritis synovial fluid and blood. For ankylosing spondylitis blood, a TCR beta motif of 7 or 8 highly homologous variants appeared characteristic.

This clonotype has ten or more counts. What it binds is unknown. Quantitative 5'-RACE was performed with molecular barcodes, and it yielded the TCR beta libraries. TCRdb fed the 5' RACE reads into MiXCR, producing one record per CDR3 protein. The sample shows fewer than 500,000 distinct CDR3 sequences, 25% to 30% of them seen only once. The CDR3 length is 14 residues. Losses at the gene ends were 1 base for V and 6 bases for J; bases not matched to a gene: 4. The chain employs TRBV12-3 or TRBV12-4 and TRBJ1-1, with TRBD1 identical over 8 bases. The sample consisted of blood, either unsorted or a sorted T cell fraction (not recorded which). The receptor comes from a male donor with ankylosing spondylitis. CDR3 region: CASSLGTGRAEAFF. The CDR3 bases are TGTGCCAGCAGTTTAGGGACAGGGAGGGCTGAAGCTTTCTTT.